This TCR beta chain was captured by sequencing in a study of blood T cell repertoires in COVID-19. Study as a whole: Sites across the United States, Italy and Spain contributed samples from acute and convalescent COVID-19.

The CDR3 extends over 14 amino acids. Germline CDR1 and CDR2: MGHDK and SYGVNS. Trimming at V came to 4 bases and at J to 5 bases, leaving 2 bases not matched to a gene. TCRdb's table, derived via immunoSEQ multiplex PCR, lists solely in-frame clones and lacks some. The data show about 190,000 clones, with around 85% seen just once and approximately 3% held by the top ten. The V and J genes are TRBV25-1 and TRBJ1-6; TRBD1 agrees at 7 bases. Material: PBMCs or T cells enriched from blood (not recorded which). The TCR originated in a woman between 25 and 40 years old who had recovered from COVID-19. As DNA, the CDR3 is TGTGCCAGCAGTGTTGGACAGGATAATTCACCCCTCCACTTT. Protein product: CASSVGQDNSPLHF. Drawing the rest from reference TRBV25-1 and TRBJ1-6, the complete variable domain is EADIYQTPRYLVIGTGKKITLECSQTMGHDKMYWYQQDPGMELHLIHYSYGVNSTEKGDLSSESTVSRIRTEHFPLTLESARPSHTSQYLCASSVGQDNSPLHFGNGTRLTVT.